This record concerns one TCR beta chain sequence. Both 60 Vbeta primers and 13 Jbeta primers went into the PCR. As originally analysed: About 11 million of tens of millions of unique TCR beta chains were shared, per a later count. Sequencing was performed with immunoSEQ multiplex PCR; in TCRdb, only in-frame clones are kept and a portion is missing. The V and J calls and clone size were taken over from that table, and D and trimming were inferred from the DNA. The table shows around 120,000 clones, with around four fifths occurring only once. The sample belongs to a study of cytomegalovirus exposure and HLA in healthy donors. Germline V gene lookup returns CDR1 MNHEY and CDR2 SVGAGI. The CDR3 extends over 14 amino acids. V lost 2 bases, J lost 7 bases, and 11 bases lay in between.

This TCR derives from a boy under 10 years old in good health and CMV-seronegative. The sample taken for sequencing was PBMCs. J is TRBJ2-2 and V is TRBV6-5; D is ambiguous. The CDR3 nucleotides read TGTGCCAGCAGTTACGAGAGGTACCACGGGGAGCTGTTTTTT. It translates to CASSYERYHGELFF.